This T cell receptor beta chain was sequenced during a study of patients and donors after allogeneic stem cell transplantation. TCRdb itself ran the RT-PCR reads through MiXCR, one entry per CDR3 protein. The table has about 930 distinct CDR3 sequences, over 35% seen once; the top ten hold around 35%. This clonotype showed up just once. The TCR was taken from a human donor who was either an allogeneic HSCT recipient or a stem cell or donor lymphocyte infusion donor (not recorded which). It is not recorded whose cells these are; they may come from a transplant donor. Sequenced material: blood, either unsorted or a sorted T cell fraction (not recorded which).

This CDR3 reads CAWRGDRRRGYTF. CDR3 sequence (DNA): TGTGCCTGGAGGGGGGACCGCAGACGTGGCTACACCTTC. The J gene is TRBJ1-2, the V gene TRBV30; D may be TRBD1 (5 bases). The CDR3 extends over 13 amino acids. Germline values: CDR1 GTSNPN, CDR2 SVGIG (reference sequence). Trimming removed 3 bases from V and 7 bases from J, with 15 bases in between.